This TCR beta chain was captured in a study of OX40 agonist ivuxolimab in advanced cancers. Notes on the research overall: Ivuxolimab was an agonistic, fully human IgG2 monoclonal antibody directed against OX40 (CD134), a costimulatory receptor. Of the roughly 52 patients in dose escalation, about 20 had hepatocellular carcinoma, about 15 had melanoma, 9 had renal cell carcinoma and 9 had head and neck cancer. In the dose-escalation cohort, more than 75% of patients were male, and the mean age was approximately 55 years, with a range of about 23 to 90. Intravenous ivuxolimab was administered to patients every 2 weeks at six dose levels: 0.01, 0.1, 0.3, 1.5, 3 and 10 mg/kg. Partial responses occurred in three dose-escalation patients, of whom one had hepatocellular carcinoma and two had cutaneous melanoma. The purpose of peripheral TCRbeta sequencing was to test whether ivuxolimab changed TCR sequence diversity and led to clonal T-cell expansion. The paper describes the monotherapy dose-escalation part (N = 52 patients) of the phase I trial of ivuxolimab. Prior anti-PD-1, anti-PD-L1 or anti-CTLA-4 therapy was permitted, and roughly two fifths of dose-escalation patients had received checkpoint inhibitors. The study at large found these results: Clonal expansion of both CD4+ and CD8+ blood T cells was observed from baseline to week 6 at doses 0.1 to 3.0 mg/kg. Low levels of normalized T-cell clonal expansion were also shown by some nonresponding patients. In the 0.1-3.0 mg/kg groups, partial responders were among the patients with the lowest normalized peripheral clonal expansion, particularly in CD8+ T cells. Which antigens the clonally expanded peripheral T cells were specific for was not determined. After ivuxolimab, CD8+ T cells had more expanded clones than CD4+ T cells on average.

This clone was seen just once. Its antigen has not been determined. Qualities for individual bases were not recorded, and no much larger clone is one base off. To sequence the TCRbeta CDR3 region, genomic DNA was isolated from the sorted cells. The immunoSEQ Assay was used for sequencing of TCRbeta CDR3 regions. Held by TCRdb, this immuneACCESS table contains in-frame sequences only and omits some clones. Under half of the omission traces to an unresolved V gene where checked; the cause of the rest is unknown. In all, the sample holds tens of thousands of clones, and approximately 84% of those were seen once. 3% of the sample belongs to the ten largest clones. The CDR3 has 14 amino acids, counting the end cysteine and phenylalanine. Left in the record is the CDR3 DNA by itself, 42 bases read in frame from the first base. V was cut back by 8 bases and J by 0 bases, leaving a gap of 8 bases between them. CDR1 is given as MNHEY and CDR2 as SMNVEV, both from the germline V gene (reference sequence).

The trial excluded patients who had a history of autoimmune disease or were on systemic immunosuppression. In every dose cohort, peripheral blood was drawn for TCR sequencing at baseline, cycle 4 day 1, and cycle 7 day 1. Samples came from an open-label, multicenter, first-in-human phase I dose-escalation trial of ivuxolimab. Adults with locally advanced or metastatic head and neck squamous cell, hepatocellular, melanoma or renal cell carcinoma were enrolled in the trial. Before TCR sequencing, CD4+ and CD8+ T cells were separately sorted from peripheral blood. In this chain, TRBV27 is recombined with TRBJ2-6; there is no confident call for the D gene. The TCR was taken from an adult with an advanced solid tumor such as melanoma, head and neck, liver or kidney cancer. Sequences were derived from CD4+ or CD8+ T cells sorted from blood, sampled in a trial of the OX40 agonist ivuxolimab. The nucleotide sequence is given as TGTGCCAGCCGCAGGATCTCTGGGGCCAACGTCCTGACTTTC. This gives the protein CASRRISGANVLTF.